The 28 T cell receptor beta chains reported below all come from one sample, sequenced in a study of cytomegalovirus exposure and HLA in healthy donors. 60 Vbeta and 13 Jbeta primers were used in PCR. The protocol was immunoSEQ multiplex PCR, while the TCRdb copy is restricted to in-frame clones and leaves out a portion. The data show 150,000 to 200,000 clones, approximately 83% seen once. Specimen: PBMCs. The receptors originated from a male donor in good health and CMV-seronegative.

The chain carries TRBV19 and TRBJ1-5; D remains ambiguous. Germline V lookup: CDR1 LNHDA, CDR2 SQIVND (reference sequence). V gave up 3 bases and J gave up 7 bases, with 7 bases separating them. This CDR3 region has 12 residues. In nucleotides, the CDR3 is TGTGCCAGTAGTATCCCAGGCCAGCCCCAGCATTTT. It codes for CASSIPGQPQHF.

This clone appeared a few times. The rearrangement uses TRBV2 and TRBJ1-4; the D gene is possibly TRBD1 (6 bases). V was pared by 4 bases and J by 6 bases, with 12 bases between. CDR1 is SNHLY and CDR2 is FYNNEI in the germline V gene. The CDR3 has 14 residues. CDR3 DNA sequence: TGTGCCAGCAGTGGTTTAGGGGGTGATGAAAAACTGTTTTTT. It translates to CASSGLGGDEKLFF.

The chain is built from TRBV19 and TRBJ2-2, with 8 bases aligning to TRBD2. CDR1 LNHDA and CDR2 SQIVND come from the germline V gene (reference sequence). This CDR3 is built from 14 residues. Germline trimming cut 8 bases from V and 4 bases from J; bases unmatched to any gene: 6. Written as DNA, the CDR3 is TGTGCCAGTTATAGTCGGGGGGGCACCGGGGAGCTGTTTTTT. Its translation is CASYSRGGTGELFF.

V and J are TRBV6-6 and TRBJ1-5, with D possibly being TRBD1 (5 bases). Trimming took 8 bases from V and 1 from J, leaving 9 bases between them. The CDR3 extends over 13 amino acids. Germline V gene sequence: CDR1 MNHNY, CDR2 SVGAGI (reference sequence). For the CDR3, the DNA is TGTGCCAGCGTGGGGCAGAGCAATCAGCCCCAGCATTTT. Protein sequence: CASVGQSNQPQHF.

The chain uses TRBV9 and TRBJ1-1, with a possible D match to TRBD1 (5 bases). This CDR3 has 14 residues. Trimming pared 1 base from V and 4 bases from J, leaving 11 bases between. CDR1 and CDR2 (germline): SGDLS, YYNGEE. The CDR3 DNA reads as TGTGCCAGCAGCGTATGGCCGGGGGGCACTGAAGCTTTCTTT. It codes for CASSVWPGGTEAFF.

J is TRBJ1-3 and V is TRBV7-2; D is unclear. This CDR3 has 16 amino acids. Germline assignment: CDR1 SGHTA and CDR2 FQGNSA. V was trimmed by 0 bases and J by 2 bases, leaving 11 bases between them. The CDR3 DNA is TGTGCCAGCAGCTTAGCGGCGACACAAGCTGGAAACACCATATATTTT. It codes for CASSLAATQAGNTIYF.

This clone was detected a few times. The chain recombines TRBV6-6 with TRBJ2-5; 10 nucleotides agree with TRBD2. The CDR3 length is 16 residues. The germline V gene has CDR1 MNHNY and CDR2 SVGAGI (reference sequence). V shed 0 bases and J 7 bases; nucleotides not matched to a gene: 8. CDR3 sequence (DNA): TGTGCCAGCAGTTACTCGAGCGGGGGGGGATTCGGGACCCAGTACTTC. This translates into CASSYSSGGGFGTQYF.

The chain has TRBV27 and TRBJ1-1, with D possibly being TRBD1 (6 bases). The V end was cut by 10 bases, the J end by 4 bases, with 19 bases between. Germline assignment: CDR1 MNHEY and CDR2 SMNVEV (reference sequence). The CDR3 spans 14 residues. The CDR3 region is CATSRWGGPTEAFF. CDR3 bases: TGTGCCACCTCGCGGTGGGGGGGCCCCACTGAAGCTTTCTTT.

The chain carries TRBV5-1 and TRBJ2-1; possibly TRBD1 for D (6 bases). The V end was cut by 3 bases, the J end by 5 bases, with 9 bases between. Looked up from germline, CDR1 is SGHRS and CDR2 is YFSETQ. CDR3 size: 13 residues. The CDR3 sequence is CASSYGQNNEQFF. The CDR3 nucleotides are TGCGCCAGCAGCTACGGACAGAACAATGAGCAGTTCTTC.

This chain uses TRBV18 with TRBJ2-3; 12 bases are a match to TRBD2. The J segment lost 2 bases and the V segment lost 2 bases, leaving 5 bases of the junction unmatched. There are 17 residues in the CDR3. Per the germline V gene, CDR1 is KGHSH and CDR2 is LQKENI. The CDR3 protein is CASSPGTSGLYTDTQYF. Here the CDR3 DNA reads TGTGCCAGCTCACCAGGGACTAGCGGGTTATACACAGATACGCAGTATTTT.

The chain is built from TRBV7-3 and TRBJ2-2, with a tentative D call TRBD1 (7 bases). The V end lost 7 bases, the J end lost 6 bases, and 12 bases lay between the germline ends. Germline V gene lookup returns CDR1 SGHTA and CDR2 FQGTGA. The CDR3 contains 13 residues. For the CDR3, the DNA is TGTGCCAGCACCGCAGGGGGGTCCGGGGAGCTGTTTTTT. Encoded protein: CASTAGGSGELFF.

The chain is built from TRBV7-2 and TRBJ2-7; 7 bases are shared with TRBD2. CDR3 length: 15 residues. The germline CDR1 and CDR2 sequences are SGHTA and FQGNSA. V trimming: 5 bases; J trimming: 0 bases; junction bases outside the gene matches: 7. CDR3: CASSRTSESSYEQYF. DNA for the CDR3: TGTGCCAGCAGCCGCACTAGCGAGAGCTCCTACGAGCAGTACTTC.

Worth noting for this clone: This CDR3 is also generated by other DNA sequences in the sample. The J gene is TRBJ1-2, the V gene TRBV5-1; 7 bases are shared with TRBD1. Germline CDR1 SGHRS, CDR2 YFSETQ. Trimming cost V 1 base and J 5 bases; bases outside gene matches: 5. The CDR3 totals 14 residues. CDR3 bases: TGCGCCAGCAGCTTGACAGGGGAGGATTATGGCTACACCTTC. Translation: CASSLTGEDYGYTF.

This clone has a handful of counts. The CDR3: CASSLGGAAKMYGYTF. The CDR3 DNA reads as TGTGCCAGCAGCTTGGGAGGGGCCGCGAAGATGTATGGCTACACCTTC. This chain links TRBV4-2 with TRBJ1-2; D is perhaps TRBD1 (5 bases). Germline V lookup: CDR1 LGHNA, CDR2 YNFKEQ. The CDR3 is 16 residues long. Deletions cut 5 bases from V and 5 bases from J, with 21 bases between.

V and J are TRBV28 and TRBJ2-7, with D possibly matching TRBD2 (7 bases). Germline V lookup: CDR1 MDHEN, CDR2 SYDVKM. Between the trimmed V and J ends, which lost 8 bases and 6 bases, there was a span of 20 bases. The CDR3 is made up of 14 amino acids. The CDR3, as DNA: TGTGCCAGCCCCCCAGAGGGGGGGTCAGGCGAGCAGTACTTC. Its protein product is CASPPEGGSGEQYF.

The chain's CDR3 is CASSPPGNGNTIYF. CDR3 sequence (DNA): TGTGCCAGCAGCCCCCCGGGTAATGGAAACACCATATATTTT. The chain couples TRBV28 to TRBJ1-3; no definite D call. Per the germline V gene, CDR1 is MDHEN and CDR2 is SYDVKM. Deletions cut 6 bases from V and 3 bases from J, with 12 bases between. The CDR3 runs to 14 residues.

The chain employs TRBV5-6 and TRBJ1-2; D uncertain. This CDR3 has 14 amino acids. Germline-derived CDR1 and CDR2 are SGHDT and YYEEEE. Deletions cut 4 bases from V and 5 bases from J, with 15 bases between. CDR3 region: CASSPGGVEYGYTF. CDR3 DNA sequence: TGTGCCAGCAGCCCCGGCGGGGTGGAGTATGGCTACACCTTC. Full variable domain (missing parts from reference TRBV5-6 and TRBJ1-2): DAGVTQSPTHLIKTRGQQVTLRCSPKSGHDTVSWYQQALGQGPQFIFQYYEEEERQRGNFPDRFSGHQFPNYSSELNVNALLLGDSALYLCASSPGGVEYGYTFGSGTRLTVV.

CDR3 loop: CASSRDLIGTGELFF. The CDR3 DNA is TGTGCCAGCAGTCGGGATCTGATAGGCACCGGGGAGCTGTTTTTT. This rearrangement joins TRBV2 to TRBJ2-2; D perhaps matches TRBD2 (5 bases). V was pared by 5 bases and J by 4 bases, with 14 bases between. The CDR3 extends over 15 amino acids. CDR1 is SNHLY, CDR2 FYNNEI, per germline.

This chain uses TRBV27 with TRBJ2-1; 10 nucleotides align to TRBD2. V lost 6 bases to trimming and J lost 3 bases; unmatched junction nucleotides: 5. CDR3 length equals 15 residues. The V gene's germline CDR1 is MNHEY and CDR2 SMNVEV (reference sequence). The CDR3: CASSERLAGYNEQFF. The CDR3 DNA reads TGTGCCAGCAGCGAGAGACTAGCGGGCTACAATGAGCAGTTCTTC.

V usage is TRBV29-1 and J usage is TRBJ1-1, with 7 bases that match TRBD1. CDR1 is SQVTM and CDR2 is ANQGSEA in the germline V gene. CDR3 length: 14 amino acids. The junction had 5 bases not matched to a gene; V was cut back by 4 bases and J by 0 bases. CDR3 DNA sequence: TGCAGCGTTGCCCGACAGGGCCTGAACACTGAAGCTTTCTTT. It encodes CSVARQGLNTEAFF.

CDR3 sequence: CASSPPPGQGAIRSPLHF. The CDR3 coding sequence is TGTGCCAGCTCACCCCCTCCGGGACAGGGGGCTATCCGGTCACCCCTCCACTTT. This chain links TRBV18 with TRBJ1-6; the match to TRBD1 covers 12 bases. CDR3 length: 18 amino acids. V trimming: 3 bases; J trimming: 10 bases; junction bases outside the gene matches: 13. The germline gives CDR1 KGHSH, CDR2 LQKENI.

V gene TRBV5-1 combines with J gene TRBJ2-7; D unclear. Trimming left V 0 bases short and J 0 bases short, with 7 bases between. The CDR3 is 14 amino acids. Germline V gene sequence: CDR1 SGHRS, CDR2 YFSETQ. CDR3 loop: CASSLDPSSYEQYF. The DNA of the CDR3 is TGCGCCAGCAGCTTGGACCCGAGCTCCTACGAGCAGTACTTC.

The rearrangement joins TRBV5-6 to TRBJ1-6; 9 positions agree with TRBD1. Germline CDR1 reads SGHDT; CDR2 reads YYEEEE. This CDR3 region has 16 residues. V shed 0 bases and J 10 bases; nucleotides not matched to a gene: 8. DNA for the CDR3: TGTGCCAGCAGCTTGGGCTCGGGACAGGGAACCTCACCCCTCCACTTT. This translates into CASSLGSGQGTSPLHF.

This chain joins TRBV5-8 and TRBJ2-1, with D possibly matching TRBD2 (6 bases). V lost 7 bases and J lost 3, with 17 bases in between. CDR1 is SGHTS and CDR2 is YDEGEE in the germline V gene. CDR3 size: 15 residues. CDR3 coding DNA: TGTGCCAGCGTAAGCGGGCTAGCGCGCTACAATGAGCAGTTCTTC. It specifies CASVSGLARYNEQFF.

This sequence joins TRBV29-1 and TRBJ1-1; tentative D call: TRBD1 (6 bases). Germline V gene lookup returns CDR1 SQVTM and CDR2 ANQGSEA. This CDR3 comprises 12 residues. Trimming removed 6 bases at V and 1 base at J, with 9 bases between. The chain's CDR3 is CSVQGSNTEAFF. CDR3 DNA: TGCAGCGTACAGGGCTCGAACACTGAAGCTTTCTTT.

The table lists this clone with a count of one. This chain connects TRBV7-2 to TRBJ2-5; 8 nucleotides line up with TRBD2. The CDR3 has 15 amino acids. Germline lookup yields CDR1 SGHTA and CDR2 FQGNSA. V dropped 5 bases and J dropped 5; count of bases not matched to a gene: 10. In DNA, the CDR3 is TGTGCCAGCAGCCCTCCGGGGGGGCGTGGGGAGACCCAGTACTTC. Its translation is CASSPPGGRGETQYF.

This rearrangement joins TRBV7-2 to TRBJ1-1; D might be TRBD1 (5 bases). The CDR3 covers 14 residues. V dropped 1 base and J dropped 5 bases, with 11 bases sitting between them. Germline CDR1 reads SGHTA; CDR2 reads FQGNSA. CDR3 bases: TGTGCCAGCAGCTTAGGGCGGGGGAGGACTGAAGCTTTCTTT. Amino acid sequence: CASSLGRGRTEAFF.

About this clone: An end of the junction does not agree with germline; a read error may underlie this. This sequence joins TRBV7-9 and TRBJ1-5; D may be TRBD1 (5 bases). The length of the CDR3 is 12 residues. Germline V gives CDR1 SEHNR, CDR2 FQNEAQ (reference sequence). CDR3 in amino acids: CSSSQTAGTQHF. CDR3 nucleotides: TGTTCCAGCAGCCAGACAGCGGGGACCCAGCATTTT.